A single sample is the source of the 5 T cell receptor beta chains below, sequenced in a study of control samples from healthy donors and cancer patients. The method was immunoSEQ multiplex PCR; TCRdb's version includes in-frame clones alone and lacks a portion of them. The data show about 160,000 clones, with roughly 94% seen just once and around 8.5% held by the top ten. Material: blood. Receptor source: a woman aged 40-49 years in good health.

V is TRBV11-3 and J is TRBJ1-3; weak D call: TRBD1 (5 bases). Trimming left V 1 base short and J 0 bases short, with 10 bases between. The V gene's germline CDR1 is SGHNT and CDR2 YENEEA. CDR3 size: 16 residues. The CDR3 coding sequence is TGTGCCAGCAGCTTAGTGACAGTCCACTCTGGAAACACCATATATTTT. This codes for CASSLVTVHSGNTIYF.

The chain joins TRBV4-1 to TRBJ1-3; 8 nucleotides match TRBD1. CDR1 is MGHRA and CDR2 is YSYEKL in the germline V gene. The CDR3 is made up of 17 amino acids. Unmatched junction bases numbered 11, after V lost 4 bases and J lost 3 bases. The CDR3 DNA is TGCGCCAGCAGCCCCCATCTCGGACAGGGAGGTGGAAACACCATATATTTT. Protein product: CASSPHLGQGGGNTIYF.

The gene calls are TRBV7-2 and TRBJ2-7, with D tentatively TRBD2 (6 bases). This CDR3 is 11 amino acids long. CDR1 and CDR2 (germline): SGHTA, FQGNSA. Trimming took 3 bases from V and 6 from J, leaving 6 bases between them. The CDR3 region is CASSFGGEQYF. The CDR3 nucleotides read TGTGCCAGCAGCTTCGGGGGCGAGCAGTACTTC.

This chain connects TRBV29-1 to TRBJ2-3; D possibly corresponds to TRBD1 (6 bases). Germline V gene lookup returns CDR1 SQVTM and CDR2 ANQGSEA. This CDR3 region has 13 residues. V dropped 6 bases and J dropped 2 bases, with 12 bases sitting between them. The CDR3 DNA reads TGCAGCGTATCCCGGGACACCACAGATACGCAGTATTTT. This translates into CSVSRDTTDTQYF.

The rearrangement joins TRBV6-2 or TRBV6-3 to TRBJ1-2, with D perhaps TRBD1 (6 bases). V lost 2 bases, J lost 4 bases, and 14 bases lay in between. Germline CDR1 and CDR2: MNHEY and SVGEGT. The CDR3 has 15 residues. CDR3 residues: CASSYRPRGGYGYTF. As DNA, the CDR3 is TGTGCCAGCAGTTACCGCCCGAGGGGGGGCTATGGCTACACCTTC.